This T cell receptor beta chain was recorded in a study of control samples from healthy donors and cancer patients. Produced via immunoSEQ multiplex PCR; TCRdb's table is partial and in-frame only. Of approximately 70,000 clones listed, roughly nine tenths are singletons. The sample was PBMCs. The TCR was taken from a man in his fifties or sixties with colorectal cancer.

CDR3 region: CASTGESTDTQYF. The CDR3 coding sequence is TGTGCCAGCACGGGGGAGAGCACAGATACGCAGTATTTT. The V and J genes are TRBV2 and TRBJ2-3; D possibly corresponds to TRBD2 (6 bases). The CDR3 contains 13 residues. V was cut by 7 bases and J by 0 bases, with 8 bases left in between. Looked up from germline, CDR1 is SNHLY and CDR2 is FYNNEI.